This T cell receptor (beta chain) was captured by sequencing in a study of monozygotic twins with inflammatory bowel disease. It was around 3.5 ug of total RNA that each TCR library used. The template switching step added UMIs that contained a 6-nucleotide sample barcode. Following a re-call of the 5' RACE reads, TCRdb has one entry per CDR3 protein and lacks DNA. The sample data list about 150,000 distinct CDR3 sequences. The receptor was derived from a human donor with ulcerative colitis or Crohn's disease, or a healthy co-twin of an affected twin (not recorded which). Sequencing was carried out using blood.

CDR3: CASSLLGRDNSPLHF. The gene calls are TRBV7-2 and TRBJ1-6. The CDR3 covers 15 residues. CDR1 is SGHTA, CDR2 FQGNSA, per germline. The complete variable domain, with remaining parts taken from reference TRBV7-2 and TRBJ1-6, reads GAGVSQSPSNKVTEKGKDVELRCDPISGHTALYWYRQSLGQGLEFLIYFQGNSAPDKSGLPSDRFSAERTGGSVSTLTIQRTQQEDSAVYLCASSLLGRDNSPLHFGNGTRLTVT.